A selection of T cell receptor beta chains follows, all from one sample in a study of T cell responses to AZD1222 COVID-19 vaccine. Only in-frame clones appear in the TCRdb table, and some are missing; sequencing was by immunoSEQ multiplex PCR. The sample consists of approximately 160,000 clones, around 94% of them appearing once. Sample: peripheral blood, taken on day 0 of AZD1222 vaccination. These TCRs come from an adult in good health. CDR3s include the opening cysteine and the closing phenylalanine or tryptophan. Clone sizes are given selectively: once, few, many, or a class where the clone is expanded.

size: many; V: TRBV4-1; J: TRBJ1-5; CDR3: CASSPKDTYSNQPQHF
size: NA; V: TRBV21-1; J: TRBJ1-5; CDR3: CASSKVKYSNQPQHF
size: NA; V: TRBV4-1; J: TRBJ1-1; CDR3: CASSFIGGGAFF
size: NA; V: TRBV5-1; J: TRBJ2-2; CDR3: CASSLLNPNTGELFF
size: once; V: TRBV18; J: TRBJ2-1; CDR3: CASSPMERGGLKSEQFF
size: NA; V: TRBV6-1; J: TRBJ1-2; CDR3: CASSERDEGYTF
size: NA; V: TRBV7-2; J: TRBJ1-2; CDR3: CASSPGTGSYGYTF
size: NA; V: TRBV12-3/TRBV12-4; J: TRBJ1-2; CDR3: CASSLESGSGYTF
size: NA; V: TRBV7-9; J: TRBJ1-6; CDR3: CASRPTGSGSPLHF
size: NA; V: TRBV7-2; J: TRBJ2-7; CDR3: CASSLVASGGGLYEQYF
size: NA; V: TRBV28; J: TRBJ2-7; CDR3: CASSFSPRAWSSGYEQYF
size: NA; V: TRBV30; J: TRBJ1-2; CDR3: CAWTDIAYNYGYTF
size: NA; V: TRBV6-5; J: TRBJ1-2; CDR3: CASRARGQVYGYTF
size: NA; V: TRBV5-1; J: TRBJ2-2; CDR3: CASSRAPGDTGELFF
size: NA; V: TRBV24-1; J: TRBJ1-6; CDR3: CATSDWEQGLITSYNSPLHF
size: NA; V: TRBV19; J: TRBJ2-1; CDR3: CARGTPPPQARGYNEQFF